Presented here are 8 T cell receptor beta chains from one specimen sequenced in a study of T-cell memory formation after mild COVID-19. MiXCR was run by TCRdb on the 5' RACE reads, yielding one entry per CDR3 protein. The table lists fewer than 200,000 distinct CDR3 sequences, roughly 18% of them singletons. Sequenced material: PBMCs or a T cell subset sorted from them (not recorded which). These receptors were collected from a man younger than 35 who had mild COVID-19 (a few samples of this study predate the infection). Cell type and time point are not known.

This clonotype was observed a few times. The chain carries TRBV7-9 and TRBJ2-1, with 7 bases fitting TRBD1. J was trimmed by 6 bases and V by 7 bases; bases with no gene match: 6. The CDR3 spans 13 residues. Germline loops: CDR1 SEHNR, CDR2 FQNEAQ (reference sequence). Written as DNA, the CDR3 is TGTGCCAGCAACGGGCAGGGGGTCAATGAGCAGTTCTTC. This gives the protein CASNGQGVNEQFF.

This clonotype was observed a few times. The chain carries TRBV7-2 and TRBJ2-5; D gene ambiguous. Trimming stripped 5 bases from V and 5 bases from J, with 15 bases between. Germline lookup yields CDR1 SGHTA and CDR2 FQGNSA. The CDR3 loop spans 14 amino acids. CDR3 nucleotide sequence: TGTGCCAGCAGCGAGAACTCTGGCTGGGAGACCCAGTACTTC. Its protein product is CASSENSGWETQYF. The whole variable domain, filled in from reference TRBV7-2 and TRBJ2-5, reads GAGVSQSPSNKVTEKGKDVELRCDPISGHTALYWYRQSLGQGLEFLIYFQGNSAPDKSGLPSDRFSAERTGGSVSTLTIQRTQQEDSAVYLCASSENSGWETQYFGPGTRLLVL.

This clonotype came up a few times. The chain joins TRBV5-1 to TRBJ2-1; D is possibly TRBD1 or TRBD2 (5 bases each). The V gene's germline CDR1 is SGHRS and CDR2 YFSETQ. Trimming removed 4 bases at V and 2 bases at J, with 13 bases between. This CDR3 has 15 residues. The CDR3 DNA reads TGCGCCAGCAGCCTCGAGGGGTCCCCCTACAATGAGCAGTTCTTC. Translated: CASSLEGSPYNEQFF. Using reference TRBV5-1 and TRBJ2-1 for the parts outside the CDR3, the full variable domain is KAGVTQTPRYLIKTRGQQVTLSCSPISGHRSVSWYQQTPGQGLQFLFEYFSETQRNKGNFPGRFSGRQFSNSRSEMNVSTLELGDSALYLCASSLEGSPYNEQFFGPGTRLTVL.

V is TRBV28 and J is TRBJ2-7; TRBD1 aligns across 10 bases. The CDR3 length is 14 residues. J was trimmed by 4 bases and V by 4 bases; bases with no gene match: 4. The germline V gene has CDR1 MDHEN and CDR2 SYDVKM. CDR3 region: CASSSGQGRYEQYV. CDR3 coding DNA: TGTGCCAGCAGTTCGGGACAGGGGAGGTACGAGCAGTACGTC.

The V call is TRBV7-9, the J call TRBJ2-5; 9 bases are shared with TRBD2. Germline V gene data show CDR1 as SEHNR and CDR2 as FQNEAQ (reference sequence). This CDR3 has 15 residues. V gave up 5 bases and J gave up 4 bases; unmatched junction bases: 8. The CDR3 is CASSAGLRGGETQYF. The CDR3 DNA follows: TGTGCCAGCAGCGCGGGGCTGCGGGGGGGAGAGACCCAGTACTTC.

This clonotype turned up a few times. The gene calls are TRBV4-3 and TRBJ2-1; 7 bases agree with TRBD2. Germline CDR1 is LGHNA and CDR2 is YSLEER. This CDR3 contains 15 residues. The trim removed 0 bases at V and 1 base at J, leaving 0 bases unmatched. The CDR3 region is CASSQDGGSYNEQFF. As DNA, the CDR3 is TGCGCCAGCAGCCAAGACGGGGGGTCCTACAATGAGCAGTTCTTC.

This clonotype was observed a handful of times. V usage is TRBV20-1 and J usage is TRBJ2-3; D is perhaps TRBD2 (7 bases). Deletions cut 3 bases from V and 5 bases from J, with 15 bases between. The CDR3 is made up of 14 amino acids. The germline V gene encodes CDR1 DFQATT and CDR2 SNEGSKA (reference sequence). The CDR3 loop reads CSASAGADVDTQYF. The CDR3 bases are TGCAGTGCTAGTGCGGGGGCAGATGTAGATACGCAGTATTTT.

This clonotype was seen a few times. The chain uses TRBV6-5 and TRBJ2-3; TRBD1 aligns across 7 bases. J was trimmed by 8 bases and V by 6 bases; bases with no gene match: 14. Per the germline V gene, CDR1 is MNHEY and CDR2 is SVGAGI. The CDR3 has 15 amino acids. CDR3 sequence reads: CASSPDRVDPGTQYF. The CDR3 DNA reads as TGTGCCAGCAGCCCCGACAGGGTCGACCCTGGTACGCAGTATTTT.